This TCR beta chain appears in the sequencing data of a study of shared clonotypes between healthy human individuals. Study background: Donors consisted of two women and three men between 18 and 49.

Measured with immunoSEQ multiplex PCR; TCRdb has only the in-frame clones, and not every one. This table holds 1.4 million to 1.5 million clones, 96% found once. This clone has just one count. The target antigen is unknown. The CDR3 has 15 amino acids. CDR1 is SGHTA, CDR2 FQGTGA, per germline. The V gene end was trimmed by 4 bases and the J gene end by 7 bases; junction bases not matched to a gene: 10. Study-wide points: Rarefaction curves obtained for sorted subsets showed sequencing incomplete despite large depth. Four donors shared about 4.8% of their naive CD4 clonotypes. Since donors were few, the genetic and exposure-history diversity represented was limited.

What was sequenced was naive CD4+ T cells sorted from blood. Sample subset: CD45RA+ positively selected. J is TRBJ2-5 and V is TRBV7-3; 9 positions match TRBD1. The source is a man younger than 45 in good health. CDR3 in amino acids: CASSSPGQGMGTQYF. CDR3 DNA sequence: TGTGCCAGCAGCTCGCCGGGACAGGGAATGGGGACCCAGTACTTC.